In its sample, the clone carrying this T cell receptor (beta chain) was seen a few times. Its antigen remains unidentified. This sample is drawn from a study of tissue T cells after allogeneic stem cell transplantation. Findings and caveats of the study: Which tissue TCRs were alloreactive or antigen-specific was not determined. Some clones might be persisting host cells.

The CDR3 loop spans 12 amino acids. The germline V and J ends were trimmed by 3 bases and 5 bases, with 7 bases remaining between them. TCRbeta CDR3 was sequenced at survey depth with template counts. Measured with immunoSEQ multiplex PCR; TCRdb has only the in-frame clones, and not every one. Counted here are some 5,000 clones, 70% to 80% occurring once; the ten biggest clones make up about 5%. The sequencing here drew on blood, taken before transplantation. The rearrangement links TRBV12-3 or TRBV12-4 to TRBJ1-1; D gene uncertain. This sequence originates from a man aged 35 to 69 who later had graft-versus-host disease after an allogeneic stem cell transplant. CDR3 residues: CASSLRRTEAFF. CDR3 DNA: TGTGCCAGCAGTTTGAGGAGGACTGAAGCTTTCTTT.